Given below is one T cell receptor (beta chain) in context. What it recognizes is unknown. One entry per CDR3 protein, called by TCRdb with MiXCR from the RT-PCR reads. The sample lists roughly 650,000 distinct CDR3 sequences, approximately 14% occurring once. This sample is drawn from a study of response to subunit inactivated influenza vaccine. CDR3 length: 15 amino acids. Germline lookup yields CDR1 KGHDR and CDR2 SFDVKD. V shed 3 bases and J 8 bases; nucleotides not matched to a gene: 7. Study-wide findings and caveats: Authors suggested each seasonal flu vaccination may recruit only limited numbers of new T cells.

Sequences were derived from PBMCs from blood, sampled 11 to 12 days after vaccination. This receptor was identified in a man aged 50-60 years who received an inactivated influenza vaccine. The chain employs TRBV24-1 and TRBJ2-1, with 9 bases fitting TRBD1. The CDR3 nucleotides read TGTGCCACCAGTGATAGGGACAGGGTGGTCGATGAGCAGTTCTTC. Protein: CATSDRDRVVDEQFF.